This is a list of T cell receptor beta chains from one sample in a study of early stage breast cancer tumors. Assay: immunoSEQ multiplex PCR; the TCRdb copy retains only in-frame clones and omits some. The top ten clones hold around a quarter of a sample with more than 20,000 clones, about 78% of them seen once. The sample was blood. These receptors were obtained from a person between 60 and 70 years old with breast cancer. Each CDR3 is given with its conserved first and last residue. A D gene is named only where the DNA matches it firmly. Clone size is shown for a subset of rows, as once, few, many or a class of expanded clone.

D gene	J gene	V gene	clone size	CDR3 DNA	CDR3 protein
TRBD1	TRBJ1-2	TRBV29-1	-	TGCAGCGTTGGACAGGGGGGCAACTATGGCTACACCTTC	CSVGQGGNYGYTF
-	TRBJ2-1	TRBV2	-	TGTGCCAGCAGTCCACAATACAATGAGCAGTTCTTC	CASSPQYNEQFF
TRBD2	TRBJ2-3	TRBV7-6	once	TGTGCCAGCAGCTTAGGACTAGCGGGGATCACCCGCACAGATACGCAGTATTTT	CASSLGLAGITRTDTQYF
-	TRBJ1-4	TRBV7-9	-	TGTGCCAGCAGCTCCTTGACAGGCCGGGTTGCAACTAATGAAAAACTGTTTTTT	CASSSLTGRVATNEKLFF
-	TRBJ1-3	TRBV25-1	once	TGTGCCAGCAGAGATAGTATCTCTGGAAACACCATATATTTT	CASRDSISGNTIYF
-	TRBJ1-1	TRBV11-1	few	TGTGCCAGCAGCTTATACGCGAACACTGAAGCTTTCTTT	CASSLYANTEAFF
TRBD2	TRBJ2-3	TRBV9	-	TGTGCCAGCAGCGTACTTAGCGGGGGGTCGGGTTCGCAGTATTTT	CASSVLSGGSGSQYF
-	TRBJ2-1	TRBV11-2	-	TGTGCCAGCAGCTTGGGGACTCACAATGAGCAGTTCTTC	CASSLGTHNEQFF
-	TRBJ2-3	TRBV27	-	TGTGCCAGCAGAGCGACAACTAGCACAGATACGCAGTATTTT	CASRATTSTDTQYF
TRBD2	TRBJ2-7	TRBV5-1	-	TGCGCCAGCAGCTTGGTGGGAGGGTCCCCCTACGAGCAGTACTTC	CASSLVGGSPYEQYF
TRBD2	TRBJ2-1	TRBV6-6	-	TGTGCCAGCAGCTTAGCGGGAGGGCTAGATGAGCAGTTCTTC	CASSLAGGLDEQFF
TRBD1	TRBJ1-5	TRBV7-9	-	TGTGCCAGCAGCCCCGGACAGGGGGGATACAATCAGCCCCAGCATTTT	CASSPGQGGYNQPQHF
TRBD2	TRBJ2-5	TRBV5-6	-	TGTGCCAGCAGCTCCGGGACTAGGGATGAGACCCAGTACTTC	CASSSGTRDETQYF
-	TRBJ2-1	TRBV27	-	TGTGCCAGCAGCCTCAAGCGGTCCTACAATGAGCAGTTCTTC	CASSLKRSYNEQFF
-	TRBJ1-1	TRBV9	-	TGTGCCAGCAGTGCCGCCAGCACATCACTTATGAACACTGAAGCTTTCTTT	CASSAASTSLMNTEAFF
-	TRBJ2-3	TRBV13	-	TGTGCCAGCAGCCTCCCAGGGGCAGATACGCAGTATTTT	CASSLPGADTQYF
-	TRBJ2-7	TRBV7-9	-	TGTGCCAGCAGCTTATCGGGGACGTACGAGCAGTACTTC	CASSLSGTYEQYF
TRBD2	TRBJ2-3	TRBV7-9	-	TGTGCCAGCAGCTTAGTAAGGACTAGCGGCGTATCGCAGTATTTT	CASSLVRTSGVSQYF
-	TRBJ1-4	TRBV4-1	-	TGCGCCAGCAGCCTTCAACACCCAGTTACTAATGAAAAACTGTTTTTT	CASSLQHPVTNEKLFF
-	TRBJ1-1	TRBV7-6	-	TGTGCCAGCAGCTTAGTGGGGGTGCTGAACACTGAAGCTTTCTTT	CASSLVGVLNTEAFF
TRBD1	TRBJ1-2	TRBV10-2	-	TGCGCCAGCAGTGACGACAGGGAAGACTATGGCTACACCTTC	CASSDDREDYGYTF
TRBD1	TRBJ2-7	TRBV6-5	-	TGTGCCAGCAGTTACGACAGGGGAGGCTACGAGCAGTACTTC	CASSYDRGGYEQYF
-	TRBJ1-2	TRBV15	once	TGTGCCACCAGCAGAGGGCAGGGTAACTATGGCTACACCTTC	CATSRGQGNYGYTF
-	TRBJ1-1	TRBV19	-	TGTGCCAGTATCAACTCTTGGGGGATGAACACTGAAGCTTTCTTT	CASINSWGMNTEAFF
-	TRBJ2-7	TRBV9	few	TGTGCCAGCAGCCTCTCGGACGGCTACGAGCAGTACTTC	CASSLSDGYEQYF
-	TRBJ1-2	TRBV19	-	TGTGCCAGTAGCTATCCCGGGACTGGGGGCTACACCTTC	CASSYPGTGGYTF
-	TRBJ2-7	TRBV29-1	-	TGCAGCGTTGCGCCAACAAGACTCGAGCAGTACTTC	CSVAPTRLEQYF
TRBD2	TRBJ2-3	TRBV4-1	once	TGCGCCAGCAGCCAACGAACTTTAGCGGGAGAGAGCACAGATACGCAGTATTTT	CASSQRTLAGESTDTQYF
-	TRBJ1-2	TRBV29-1	-	TGCAGCGTTCAAGGCAGCGATTATAACTATGGCTACACCTTC	CSVQGSDYNYGYTF